This record looks at one T cell receptor (beta chain) sequence and its context. The data belong to a study of shared clonotypes between healthy human individuals. The CDR3 is 15 residues long. Germline V gives CDR1 SGDLS, CDR2 YYNGEE. V was pared by 3 bases and J by 0 bases, with 13 bases between. The authors ran the assay at deep level. Unsorted PBMC contributed 250 to 350 ng DNA, around 30,000 T cell genomes, to each replicate PCR. Ten immunoSEQ deep assay plates were used to sequence the DNA of unsorted PBMCs. Data came from immunoSEQ multiplex PCR; TCRdb stores just in-frame clones and leaves some out. The data show fewer than 550,000 clones, approximately 79% seen once. The donor population consisted of healthy HIV-negative adults with no recent acute infections or vaccinations.

The chain uses TRBV9 and TRBJ2-7; D possibly corresponds to TRBD2 (7 bases). Sequencing input: PBMCs. This clonotype was sampled from a woman aged 40 to 50 in good health. Some clones in this sample may be carry-over from other donors' samples. The CDR3 nucleotides read TGTGCCAGCAGCGCCCGAGGGGGGGACTCCTACGAGCAGTACTTC. The encoded protein is CASSARGGDSYEQYF.